This T cell receptor beta chain was retrieved from a study of shared clonotypes between healthy human individuals. Study results and caveats: Blood was the sole source, and tissue repertoires probably differ.

Healthy HIV-negative adults without recent acute infections or vaccinations served as donors. V gave up 0 bases and J gave up 5 bases; unmatched junction bases: 4. CDR1 and CDR2 (germline): LGHNA, YSLEER. This CDR3 is 14 amino acids long. Details on this clone: No antigen is known for it.

Using immunoSEQ multiplex PCR, the repertoire was profiled, and TCRdb retains in-frame clones only, with some absent. The data show some 980,000 clones, over 60% seen once. The chain employs TRBV4-3 and TRBJ2-7; 7 bases are shared with TRBD1. This clonotype was obtained from a man younger than 30 in good health. The sequencing sample was made of memory CD4+ T cells sorted from blood. Specified subset: CD45RA-negative fraction. The CDR3 sequence is CASSQEYRGDEQYF. DNA of the CDR3: TGCGCCAGCAGCCAAGAGTACAGGGGTGACGAGCAGTACTTC.